The source of this T cell receptor beta chain is a study of T cells in localized non-small cell lung cancer. Of note for this clone: Relative to the germline gene, one junction end is altered; a read error may explain this.

CDR1 MGHDK and CDR2 SYGVNS come from the germline V gene. This CDR3 is built from 12 residues. The assay was immunoSEQ multiplex PCR, and TCRdb's table has in-frame clones only and misses some. Of thousands of clones in the sample, around three fifths were seen once. Source: lymph node tissue, taken before any cancer treatment. V usage is TRBV25-1 and J usage is TRBJ2-3; D is uncertain. The TCR comes from a male donor at least 60 years old with stage I squamous cell lung carcinoma. The CDR3 sequence is CASSPSRDTQYF. DNA for the CDR3: TGTGCCAGCAGTCCGAGCAGAGATACGCAGTATTTT. Full variable domain (outside the CDR3, taken from reference TRBV25-1 and TRBJ2-3): EADIYQTPRYLVIGTGKKITLECSQTMGHDKMYWYQQDPGMELHLIHYSYGVNSTEKGDLSSESTVSRIRTEHFPLTLESARPSHTSQYLCASSPSRDTQYFGPGTRLTVL.